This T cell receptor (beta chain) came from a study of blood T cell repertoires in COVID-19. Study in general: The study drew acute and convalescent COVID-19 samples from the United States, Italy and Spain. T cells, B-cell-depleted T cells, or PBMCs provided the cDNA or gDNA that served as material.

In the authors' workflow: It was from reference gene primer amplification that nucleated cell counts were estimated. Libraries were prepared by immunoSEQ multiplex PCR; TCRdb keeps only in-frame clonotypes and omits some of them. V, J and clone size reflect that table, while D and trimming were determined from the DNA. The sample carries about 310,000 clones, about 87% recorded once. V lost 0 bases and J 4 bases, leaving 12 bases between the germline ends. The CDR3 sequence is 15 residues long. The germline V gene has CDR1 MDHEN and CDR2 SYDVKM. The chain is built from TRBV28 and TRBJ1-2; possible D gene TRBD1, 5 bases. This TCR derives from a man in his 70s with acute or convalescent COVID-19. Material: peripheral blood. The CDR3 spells CASSLWGGDLYGYTF. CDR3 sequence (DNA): TGTGCCAGCAGTTTATGGGGAGGGGACCTCTATGGCTACACCTTC.